The 22 T cell receptor beta chains below were found in one sample sequenced in a study of blood T cell repertoires in COVID-19. Sequenced by immunoSEQ multiplex PCR; TCRdb stores in-frame clones only, minus some. The sample includes 250,000 to 350,000 clones, approximately 87% of them seen just once. Sequencing was carried out using peripheral blood. The receptors stem from a woman aged 45-65 years with active or convalescent COVID-19.

The rearrangement uses TRBV25-1 and TRBJ1-5; no clear D. The CDR3 consists of 13 residues. Trimming took 6 bases from V and 2 from J, leaving 8 bases between them. CDR1 is MGHDK and CDR2 is SYGVNS in the germline V gene. The CDR3 nucleotides read TGTGCCAGCAGGGGTCAGGGCAATCAGCCCCAGCATTTT. Amino acids: CASRGQGNQPQHF.

The chain has TRBV27 and TRBJ2-1, with TRBD2 matching 9 bases. From germline, CDR1 is MNHEY and CDR2 SMNVEV (reference sequence). J gave up 9 bases and V 3 bases, and 9 bases lay outside the gene matches. The length of the CDR3 is 15 residues. Written as DNA, the CDR3 is TGTGCCAGCAGTTTGCGGGGGGGCGGATTTAGTGAGCAGTTCTTC. It specifies CASSLRGGGFSEQFF.

CDR3 protein: CASSGGQERYGYTF. CDR3 sequence (DNA): TGTGCCAGCAGTGGGGGGCAGGAAAGATATGGCTACACCTTC. This rearrangement joins TRBV2 to TRBJ1-2, with TRBD1 as a possible D gene (6 bases). V gave up 4 bases and J gave up 5 bases, with 14 bases separating them. CDR3 length equals 14 residues. In germline, CDR1 is SNHLY, CDR2 FYNNEI.

This chain links TRBV13 with TRBJ2-7, with D perhaps matching TRBD1 (5 bases). Germline CDR1 and CDR2: PRHDT and FYEKMQ (reference sequence). Deletions cut 5 bases from V and 5 bases from J, with 10 bases between. The length of the CDR3 is 12 residues. The DNA for the CDR3 is TGTGCCAGCAGCGTGACAGTCCACGAGCAGTACTTC. This sequence encodes CASSVTVHEQYF.

The chain combines TRBV30 with TRBJ1-2, with 8 nucleotides matching TRBD1. Losses at the gene ends were 5 bases for V and 4 bases for J; bases not matched to a gene: 6. This CDR3 has 13 residues. Looked up from germline, CDR1 is GTSNPN and CDR2 is SVGIG (reference sequence). The CDR3 DNA sequence: TGTGCCTGGTCTTCGGACAGGGCCTATGGCTACACCTTC. This gives the protein CAWSSDRAYGYTF.

The gene calls are TRBV27 and TRBJ2-1; the D is unclear. V lost 4 bases and J lost 12, with 13 bases in between. The CDR3 covers 12 residues. CDR1 MNHEY and CDR2 SMNVEV come from the germline V gene (reference sequence). Here the CDR3 reads CASSSRFERQFF. Here the CDR3 DNA reads TGTGCCAGCAGTTCCAGGTTCGAACGGCAGTTCTTC.

This clone was counted once. V and J are TRBV28 and TRBJ1-1, with D maybe TRBD1 (5 bases). Germline CDR1 and CDR2: MDHEN and SYDVKM. The CDR3 length is 15 residues. Trimming removed 6 bases from V and 3 bases from J, with 17 bases in between. The CDR3 nucleotides are TGTGCCAGCAGAAACTCAGGGTATGAGTACACTGAAGCTTTCTTT. This encodes CASRNSGYEYTEAFF.

This clone was detected once. The V gene is TRBV28, the J gene TRBJ1-3, with 7 bases identical to TRBD1. This CDR3 has 18 residues. J was trimmed by 3 bases and V by 5 bases; bases with no gene match: 16. Germline assignment: CDR1 MDHEN and CDR2 SYDVKM. Here the CDR3 DNA reads TGTGCCAGCAGTGCCTGGGGACAGATTTTTTCTAGTGGAAACACCATATATTTT. It codes for CASSAWGQIFSSGNTIYF.

V and J are TRBV7-2 and TRBJ2-1; weak D call: TRBD2 (6 bases). V was shortened by 3 bases and J by 8 bases, with 17 bases between the two germline ends. This CDR3 has 15 amino acids. Germline V gene sequence: CDR1 SGHTA, CDR2 FQGNSA. The CDR3 reads CASSFLLAGGHEQFF. The CDR3 coding sequence is TGTGCCAGCAGCTTCCTACTAGCCGGTGGACATGAGCAGTTCTTC.

J is TRBJ2-6 and V is TRBV5-1, with a possible D match to TRBD2 (6 bases). CDR1 is SGHRS, CDR2 YFSETQ, per germline. Trimming cost V 4 bases and J 2 bases, with 13 bases left between them. The CDR3 runs to 16 residues. The CDR3, as DNA: TGCGCCAGCAGCCCCGGGACTGCCCCTGGGGCCAACGTCCTGACTTTC. Translation: CASSPGTAPGANVLTF.

The chain is built from TRBV5-1 and TRBJ1-2; possible D gene TRBD1, 5 bases. Trimming cost V 0 bases and J 6 bases, with 15 bases left between them. Per germline, CDR1 SGHRS and CDR2 YFSETQ. CDR3 length equals 15 residues. CDR3: CASSLVGTREDGYTF. The CDR3 bases are TGCGCCAGCAGCTTGGTAGGTACCAGGGAAGATGGCTACACCTTC.

This clone showed up just a few times. The chain joins TRBV5-4 to TRBJ2-7, with D hard to call. This CDR3 is 14 amino acids long. V lost 1 base and J 3 bases, leaving 11 bases between the germline ends. Germline V gene sequence: CDR1 SGHNT, CDR2 YYREEE (reference sequence). The CDR3 DNA reads TGTGCCAGCAGCTTGTGGAACAGCCTCTACGAGCAGTACTTC. Translating it yields CASSLWNSLYEQYF.

The gene calls are TRBV5-1 and TRBJ2-5; 7 bases fit TRBD1. Germline V CDR1 and CDR2: SGHRS, YFSETQ. J gave up 3 bases and V 2 bases, and 4 bases lay outside the gene matches. This CDR3 contains 14 residues. For the CDR3, the DNA is TGCGCCAGCAGCTTCTGGCAGGGGGAAGAGACCCAGTACTTC. Its translation is CASSFWQGEETQYF.

The V call is TRBV5-1, the J call TRBJ2-7; 9 nucleotides align to TRBD1. Germline V gene sequence: CDR1 SGHRS, CDR2 YFSETQ. The ends lost 4 bases at V and 12 bases at J; junction bases unmatched: 11. The CDR3 loop spans 13 amino acids. This CDR3 is CASSPMGQGLWYF. CDR3 DNA sequence: TGCGCCAGCAGCCCCATGGGACAGGGTTTGTGGTACTTC.

The rearrangement links TRBV6-6 to TRBJ2-1; 9 bases line up with TRBD1. CDR1 is MNHNY and CDR2 is SVGAGI in the germline V gene (reference sequence). The CDR3 is made up of 15 amino acids. J lost 2 bases, V lost 6 bases, and 5 bases had no gene match. The CDR3 here is CASSRGQGTYNEQFF. The CDR3 bases are TGTGCCAGCAGCCGAGGACAGGGGACCTACAATGAGCAGTTCTTC.

The chain employs TRBV18 and TRBJ2-7; TRBD1 agrees at 11 bases. Germline assignment: CDR1 KGHSH and CDR2 LQKENI. V lost 0 bases, J lost 2 bases, and 0 bases stayed unmatched. The CDR3 spans 15 residues. Written as DNA, the CDR3 is TGTGCCAGCTCACCACCGGGACAGGGGGCCTACGAGCAGTACTTC. This sequence encodes CASSPPGQGAYEQYF.

V is TRBV28 and J is TRBJ1-1; tentatively, D is TRBD1 (5 bases). Trimming stripped 8 bases from V and 10 bases from J, with 20 bases between. CDR3 length: 13 amino acids. The V gene's germline CDR1 is MDHEN and CDR2 SYDVKM. As DNA, the CDR3 is TGTGCCAGCCTACCGGGACTCCTGGAGGGAGCTTTCTTT. It translates to CASLPGLLEGAFF.

V and J are TRBV5-4 and TRBJ1-1; 11 bases line up with TRBD1. Looked up from germline, CDR1 is SGHNT and CDR2 is YYREEE (reference sequence). V dropped 2 bases and J dropped 0; count of bases not matched to a gene: 3. This CDR3 is built from 16 residues. The CDR3 here is CASSLGQGAVNTEAFF. CDR3 coding DNA: TGTGCCAGCAGCTTAGGACAGGGGGCCGTGAACACTGAAGCTTTCTTT.

The chain recombines TRBV3-1 (or the pseudogene TRBV3-2) with TRBJ2-1; D might be TRBD2 (5 bases). This CDR3 spans 16 amino acids. Germline V gives CDR1 LGHDT, CDR2 YNNKEL (reference sequence). V gave up 3 bases and J gave up 5 bases, with 17 bases separating them. CDR3 loop: CASSQARESYHNEQFF. The CDR3 DNA reads TGTGCCAGCAGCCAGGCTAGGGAGTCTTATCACAATGAGCAGTTCTTC.

The chain uses TRBV5-4 and TRBJ1-4; possible D gene TRBD1, 6 bases. V lost 4 bases, J lost 8 bases, and 12 bases lay in between. Germline V gene lookup returns CDR1 SGHNT and CDR2 YYREEE (reference sequence). The CDR3 contains 13 residues. The CDR3 spells CASSPRGEEKLFF. The CDR3 bases are TGTGCCAGCAGCCCCAGGGGAGAGGAAAAACTGTTTTTT.

The chain is built from TRBV14 and TRBJ2-7; D is uncertain. CDR3 size: 17 residues. CDR1 and CDR2 from the germline V gene are SGHDN and FVKESK. Trimming took off 4 bases at V and 0 bases at J, with 19 bases between the two ends. CDR3 in amino acids: CASSPWSQSFSSYEQYF. Written as DNA, the CDR3 is TGTGCCAGCAGCCCGTGGAGCCAGAGCTTCAGCTCCTACGAGCAGTACTTC. Variable domain in full (rest from reference TRBV14 and TRBJ2-7): EAGVTQFPSHSVIEKGQTVTLRCDPISGHDNLYWYRRVMGKEIKFLLHFVKESKQDESGMPNNRFLAERTGGTYSTLKVQPAELEDSGVYFCASSPWSQSFSSYEQYFGPGTRLTVT.

The chain has TRBV12-3 or TRBV12-4 and TRBJ1-2; D may be TRBD1 (5 bases). This CDR3 comprises 12 residues. The ends were cut back, 6 bases at V and 6 bases at J, with 11 bases in the middle. CDR3 sequence reads: CASSSGFHGYTF. CDR3 coding DNA: TGTGCCAGCAGCTCAGGGTTCCATGGCTACACCTTC.